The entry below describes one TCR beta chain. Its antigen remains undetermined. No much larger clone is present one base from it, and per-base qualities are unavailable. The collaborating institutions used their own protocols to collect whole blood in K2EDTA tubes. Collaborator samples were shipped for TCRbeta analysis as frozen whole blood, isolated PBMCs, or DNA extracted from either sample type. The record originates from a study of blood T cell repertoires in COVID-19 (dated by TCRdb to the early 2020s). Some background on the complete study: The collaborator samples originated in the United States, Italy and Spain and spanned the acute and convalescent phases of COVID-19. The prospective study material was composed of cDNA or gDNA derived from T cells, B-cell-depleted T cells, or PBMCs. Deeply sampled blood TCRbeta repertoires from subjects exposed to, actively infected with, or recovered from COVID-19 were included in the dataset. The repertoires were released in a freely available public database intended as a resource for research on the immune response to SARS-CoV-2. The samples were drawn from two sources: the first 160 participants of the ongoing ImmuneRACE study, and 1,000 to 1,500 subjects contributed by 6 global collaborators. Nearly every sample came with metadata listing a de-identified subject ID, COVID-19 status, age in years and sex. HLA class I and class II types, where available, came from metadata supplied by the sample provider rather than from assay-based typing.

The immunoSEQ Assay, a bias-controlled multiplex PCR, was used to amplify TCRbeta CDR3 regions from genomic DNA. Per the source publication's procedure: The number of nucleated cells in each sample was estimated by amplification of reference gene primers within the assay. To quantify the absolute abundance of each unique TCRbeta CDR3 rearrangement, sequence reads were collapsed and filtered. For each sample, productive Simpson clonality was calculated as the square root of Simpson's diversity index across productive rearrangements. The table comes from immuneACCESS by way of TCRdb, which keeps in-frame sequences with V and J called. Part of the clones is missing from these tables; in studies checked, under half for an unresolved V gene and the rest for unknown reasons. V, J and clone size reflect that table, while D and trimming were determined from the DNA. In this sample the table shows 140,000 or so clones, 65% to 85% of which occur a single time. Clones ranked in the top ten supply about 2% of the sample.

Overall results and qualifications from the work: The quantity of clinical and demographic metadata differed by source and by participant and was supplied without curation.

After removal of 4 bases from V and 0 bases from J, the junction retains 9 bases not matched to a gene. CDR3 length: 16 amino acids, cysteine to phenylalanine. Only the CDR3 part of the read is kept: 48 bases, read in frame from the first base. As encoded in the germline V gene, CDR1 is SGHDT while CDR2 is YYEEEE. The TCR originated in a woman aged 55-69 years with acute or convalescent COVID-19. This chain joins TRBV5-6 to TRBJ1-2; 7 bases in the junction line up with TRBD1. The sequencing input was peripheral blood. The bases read TGTGCCAGCAGCCTAGAGGGGGCAGCTGCTAACTATGGCTACACCTTC. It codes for CASSLEGAAANYGYTF.